Here is one T cell receptor (beta chain) with its context. Sequencing used immunoSEQ multiplex PCR; TCRdb keeps in-frame clones, though not all of them. The sample records more than 150,000 clones, roughly four fifths being singletons. This record comes from a study of blood T cell repertoires in COVID-19. Study overall: Specimens from acute and convalescent COVID-19 originated in the United States, Italy and Spain.

Germline CDR1 and CDR2: SGHRS and YFSETQ. Trimming left V 1 base short and J 2 bases short, with 10 bases between. CDR3 length: 15 residues. This sequence originates from a man between 40 and 49 years old who had recovered from COVID-19. Sequencing was done on a sample of PBMCs or T cells enriched from blood (not recorded which). The chain has TRBV5-1 and TRBJ1-3; D not certain. The DNA of the CDR3 is TGCGCCAGCAGCTTGCAGGCTCCCCCTGGAAACACCATATATTTT. Residues: CASSLQAPPGNTIYF.